The present T cell receptor (beta chain) was sequenced within a study of cytomegalovirus exposure and HLA in healthy donors. The wider study: It was reported in a later analysis that the 95 to 150 validation repertoires used the same platform as the 550 to 800 first-cohort repertoires. Points from the study as a whole: Through in vitro validation, a few CMV-associated chains were shown to be specific for CMV antigens. The TCR clusters that emerged in the first cohort tended, a later analysis found, to co-occur in the 120 or so validation repertoires.

Donors came from a validation cohort of 95 to 150 subjects, distinct from the first 666-subject cohort. In its sample, this clone was seen a few times. Its antigen is still unknown. Only in-frame clones appear in the TCRdb table, and some are missing; sequencing was by immunoSEQ multiplex PCR. Of fewer than 200,000 clones listed, around 88% were seen once; the top ten hold 2% to 2.5%. The V segment lost 7 bases and the J segment 1 base; nucleotides outside the gene matches: 3. The CDR3 has 13 amino acids. Germline V gives CDR1 SQVTM, CDR2 ANQGSEA. The sequenced material came from PBMCs. The rearrangement uses TRBV29-1 and TRBJ2-2; 7 nucleotides line up with TRBD1. The source of this sequence is a woman in her late teens or twenties in good health and CMV-seronegative. Written as DNA, the CDR3 is TGCAGCGGCACAGGGGTGAACACCGGGGAGCTGTTTTTT. Translating it yields CSGTGVNTGELFF.